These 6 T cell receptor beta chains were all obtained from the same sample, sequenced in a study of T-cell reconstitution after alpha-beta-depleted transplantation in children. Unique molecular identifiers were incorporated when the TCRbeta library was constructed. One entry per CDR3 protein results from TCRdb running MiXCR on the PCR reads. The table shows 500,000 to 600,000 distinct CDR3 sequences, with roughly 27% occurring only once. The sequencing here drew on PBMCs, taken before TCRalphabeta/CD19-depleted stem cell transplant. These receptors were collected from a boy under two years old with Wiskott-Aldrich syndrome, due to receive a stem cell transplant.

CDR3: CAINVAGGINEQFF. CDR3 bases: TGTGCCATCAACGTAGCGGGAGGTATCAATGAGCAGTTCTTC. The V gene is TRBV10-3, the J gene TRBJ2-1; 10 nucleotides agree with TRBD2. V shed 7 bases, J shed 6 bases, and the junction held 6 bases outside the gene matches. Per the germline V gene, CDR1 is ENHRY and CDR2 is SYGVKD. CDR3 length: 14 amino acids.

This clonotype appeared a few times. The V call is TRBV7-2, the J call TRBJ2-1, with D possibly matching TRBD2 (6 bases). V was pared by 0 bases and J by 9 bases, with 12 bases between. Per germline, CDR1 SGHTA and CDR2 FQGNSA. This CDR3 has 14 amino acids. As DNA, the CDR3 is TGTGCCAGCAGCTTAGCGCCCGTGGAGGGTGAGCAGTTCTTC. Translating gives CASSLAPVEGEQFF.

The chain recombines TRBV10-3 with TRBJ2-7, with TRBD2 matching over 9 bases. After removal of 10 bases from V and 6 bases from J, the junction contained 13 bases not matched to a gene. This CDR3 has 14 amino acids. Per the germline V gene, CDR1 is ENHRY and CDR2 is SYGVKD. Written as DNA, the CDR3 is TGTGCCACCGCCCCGGGACTAGCCTCGTCCGAGCAGTACTTC. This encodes CATAPGLASSEQYF.

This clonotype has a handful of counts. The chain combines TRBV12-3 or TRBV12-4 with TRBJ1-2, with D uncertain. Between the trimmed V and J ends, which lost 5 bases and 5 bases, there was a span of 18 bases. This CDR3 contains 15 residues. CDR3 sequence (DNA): TGTGCCAGCAGTAACCGGGCCTCTATGTTTTATGGCTACACCTTC. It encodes CASSNRASMFYGYTF.

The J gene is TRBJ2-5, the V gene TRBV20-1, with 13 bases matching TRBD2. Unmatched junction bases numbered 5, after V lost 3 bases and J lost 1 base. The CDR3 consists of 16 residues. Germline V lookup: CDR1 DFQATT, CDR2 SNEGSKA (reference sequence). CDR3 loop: CSARGGTSGIQETQYF. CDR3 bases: TGCAGTGCTAGGGGCGGGACTAGCGGGATCCAAGAGACCCAGTACTTC.

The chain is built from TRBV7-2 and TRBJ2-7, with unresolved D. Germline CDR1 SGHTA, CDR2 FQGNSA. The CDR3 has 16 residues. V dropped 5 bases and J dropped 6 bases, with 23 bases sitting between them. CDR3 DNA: TGTGCCAGCAGCCTCAGCTCGCGACCGCAGGAAGGCGAGCAGTACTTC. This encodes CASSLSSRPQEGEQYF.